A single sample is the source of the 29 T cell receptor beta chains below, sequenced in a study of T cell clonality in common variable immunodeficiency. Study-level results: Reportedly, TCR beta sequences from common variable immunodeficiency showed fewer deletions and N-nucleotide insertions.

Generated by immunoSEQ multiplex PCR, the TCRdb table keeps only in-frame clones and is missing some. The sample includes about 34,000 clones, none of them occurring once. Their antigens are not known. Source material: peripheral blood mononuclear cells. The receptors were sampled from a human donor with common variable immunodeficiency.

This clone came up many times. The read halts 3 residues ahead of the CDR3 end, with the missing end drawn from the germline J gene. This rearrangement joins TRBV18 to TRBJ2-7, with TRBD2 matching 12 bases. The CDR3 contains 17 residues. Germline V lookup: CDR1 KGHSH, CDR2 LQKENI. With V trimmed by 5 bases and J by 6 bases, 14 bases remained unmatched. CDR3 DNA, as far as it was read: TGTGCCAGCTCAGTATGGAAAGGACTAGCGGGACGAATCGAG. The encoded protein is CASSVWKGLAGRIE. The CDR3 in its entirety is CASSVWKGLAGRIEQYF.

Details on this clone: Read coverage stops 3 residues before the CDR3 terminus; the germline J gene supplies the remainder. The V and J genes are TRBV19 and TRBJ2-2; D may be TRBD2 (6 bases). Deletions cut 0 bases from V and 3 bases from J, with 23 bases between. The CDR3 runs to 20 residues. Per germline, CDR1 LNHDA and CDR2 SQIVND (reference sequence). CDR3 DNA (partial): TGTGCCAGTAGTATAGATAGGGACTGGGTCCCAAGAAGGGACACCGGGGAG. Its translation: CASSIDRDWVPRRDTGE. The full-length CDR3 reads as CASSIDRDWVPRRDTGELFF. Based on the CDR3 plus reference TRBV19 and TRBJ2-2, the full variable domain is DGGITQSPKYLFRKEGQNVTLSCEQNLNHDAMYWYRQDPGQGLRLIYYSQIVNDFQKGDIAEGYSVSREKKESFPLTVTSAQKNPTAFYLCASSIDRDWVPRRDTGELFFGEGSRLTVL.

The CDR3 loop is CAWSTGTGDNEQFF. The covered CDR3 bases are TGTGCCTGGAGTACAGGGACAGGTGACAATGAG. This sequence joins TRBV30 and TRBJ2-1; 8 bases match TRBD1. The read terminates 3 residues ahead of where the CDR3 ends, so the germline J gene completes it. The CDR3 sequence is 14 residues long. Trimming removed 2 bases from V and 5 bases from J; junction bases left unmatched: 5. From germline, CDR1 is GTSNPN and CDR2 SVGIG (reference sequence).

This clone was seen many times. The read comes to an end 3 residues before the CDR3 does, leaving the germline J gene to fill in the end. The V gene is TRBV7-2, the J gene TRBJ1-1; 8 bases map to TRBD1. The CDR3 extends over 13 amino acids. Unmatched junction bases numbered 3, after V lost 5 bases and J lost 4 bases. Germline V gene data show CDR1 as SGHTA and CDR2 as FQGNSA. Partial CDR3 DNA: TGTGCCAGCAGCCTTACAGGGGGCACTGAA. Translating it yields CASSLTGGTE. The complete CDR3 protein is CASSLTGGTEAFF. Using reference TRBV7-2 and TRBJ1-1 for the parts outside the CDR3, the full variable domain is GAGVSQSPSNKVTEKGKDVELRCDPISGHTALYWYRQSLGQGLEFLIYFQGNSAPDKSGLPSDRFSAERTGGSVSTLTIQRTQQEDSAVYLCASSLTGGTEAFFGQGTRLTVV.

Points on this clone: The read terminates 3 residues ahead of where the CDR3 ends, so the germline J gene completes it. The chain recombines TRBV29-1 with TRBJ2-5; the D gene is possibly TRBD1 (6 bases). The germline V gene encodes CDR1 SQVTM and CDR2 ANQGSEA. The length of the CDR3 is 12 residues. V lost 4 bases to trimming and J lost 3 bases, with 9 bases between them. The CDR3 sequence is CSVAGTKETQYF. Partial CDR3 DNA: TGCAGCGTTGCCGGGACAAAAGAGACC.

Points on this clone: The read ends 3 residues shy of where the CDR3 ends; the end is completed using the germline J gene. The V gene is TRBV30, the J gene TRBJ2-1; possibly TRBD2 for D (6 bases). Deletions cut 2 bases from V and 4 bases from J, with 12 bases between. Germline V CDR1 and CDR2: GTSNPN, SVGIG (reference sequence). The length of the CDR3 is 14 residues. This CDR3 reads CAWSSGAGYNEQFF. The sequenced CDR3 bases are TGTGCCTGGAGTTCAGGAGCGGGTTACAATGAG.

This clone occurred many times. Read coverage stops 3 residues before the CDR3 terminus; the germline J gene supplies the remainder. The V call is TRBV18, the J call TRBJ1-1; 12 bases line up with TRBD1. Germline lookup yields CDR1 KGHSH and CDR2 LQKENI. Germline trimming cut 3 bases from V and 7 bases from J; bases unmatched to any gene: 3. CDR3 length: 14 residues. The CDR3 loop is CASSPGQGAGEAFF. The covered CDR3 bases are TGTGCCAGCTCACCGGGACAGGGGGCCGGTGAA.

In its sample, this clone was seen many times. Read sequence stops 3 residues before the CDR3 end, and the germline J gene provides the missing end. This chain links TRBV10-3 with TRBJ2-1; 9 nucleotides line up with TRBD2. The CDR3 contains 15 residues. Germline V gene data show CDR1 as ENHRY and CDR2 as SYGVKD. The V and J ends lost 4 bases and 5 bases, in that order; junction bases with no gene match: 6. CDR3 bases read: TGTGCCATCAGTGGTGCTAGCGGGATTAACAATGAG. Amino acids: CAISGASGINNE. The complete CDR3 sequence is CAISGASGINNEQFF.

This clone was observed many times. The CDR3 end is not reached by the read, which stops 3 residues before it; the germline J gene fills it in. The chain joins TRBV5-4 to TRBJ1-2; TRBD1 agrees at 11 bases. This CDR3 region has 13 residues. CDR1 and CDR2 (germline): SGHNT, YYREEE (reference sequence). Trimming cost V 5 bases and J 5 bases; bases outside gene matches: 2. Here the CDR3 reads CASRGTGGYGYTF. The DNA read from the CDR3 is TGTGCCAGCAGGGGGACAGGGGGGTATGGC.

This clone was detected many times. From the germline J gene comes the end of the CDR3, since the read stops 3 residues before it. The V gene is TRBV28, the J gene TRBJ1-3; 7 nucleotides match TRBD1. The germline gives CDR1 MDHEN, CDR2 SYDVKM. This CDR3 is built from 17 residues. V shed 3 bases and J 2 bases; nucleotides not matched to a gene: 10. Partial CDR3 DNA: TGTGCCAGCAGTTTCATACCACCAACAGGGGCTGGAAACACC. Its translation: CASSFIPPTGAGNT. The entire CDR3 sequence reads CASSFIPPTGAGNTIYF.

This clone is medium-sized within its sample. The read falls 3 residues short of the CDR3 end, and the missing part is taken from the germline J gene. The genes are TRBV7-9 and TRBJ2-5; a possible D gene is TRBD1 (6 bases). CDR1 and CDR2 from the germline V gene are SEHNR and FQNEAQ (reference sequence). This CDR3 has 14 residues. V lost 5 bases, J lost 1 base, and 11 bases lay in between. The part of the CDR3 DNA that was read is TGTGCCAGCAGCCCCCGGGACACCCAAGAGACC. Residues: CASSPRDTQET. The whole CDR3 sequence is CASSPRDTQETQYF.

This clone was seen ten or more times. The CDR3 extends 3 residues past the end of the read, so its final part is completed from the germline J gene. The chain couples TRBV5-1 to TRBJ2-1; 15 bases fit TRBD2. With 4 bases clipped from V and 5 bases from J, the junction kept 4 bases outside the gene matches. The CDR3 has 16 amino acids. The V gene's germline CDR1 is SGHRS and CDR2 YFSETQ. CDR3 amino acids: CASSPGLAGGNNEQFF. The part of the CDR3 DNA that was read is TGCGCCAGCAGCCCTGGACTAGCGGGAGGGAACAATGAG.

This clone was seen repeatedly, ten times or more. The sequence runs out 3 residues before the end of the CDR3; the remainder is reconstructed from the germline J gene. The chain recombines TRBV2 with TRBJ1-1, with 7 bases matching TRBD1. J lost 3 bases, V lost 6 bases, and 16 bases had no gene match. From germline, CDR1 is SNHLY and CDR2 FYNNEI. The CDR3 has 17 residues. The sequenced part of the CDR3 DNA is TGTGCCAGCAGCGGCCCTAGACAGGGAGGAGAGTACACTGAA. This encodes CASSGPRQGGEYTE. The CDR3 as a whole reads CASSGPRQGGEYTEAFF.

This clone turned up a few times. The read stops 3 residues short of the end of the CDR3; the missing end is completed from the germline J gene. The rearrangement joins TRBV5-1 to TRBJ2-5; no firm D call. The CDR3 sequence is 14 residues long. V was pared by 0 bases and J by 1 base, with 7 bases between. Germline-derived CDR1 and CDR2 are SGHRS and YFSETQ. Partial CDR3 DNA: TGCGCCAGCAGCTTGGGTGGGCCCCAAGAGACC. Translating it yields CASSLGGPQET. The CDR3, in full, reads CASSLGGPQETQYF.

This clone was seen repeatedly, ten times or more. The CDR3 DNA, read in part, is TGTGCCAGCAGATGGACAGGGGGCGCCGATGGGGGGACC. As protein: CASRWTGGADGGT. The CDR3 as a whole reads CASRWTGGADGGTQYF. This chain joins TRBV2 and TRBJ2-5; TRBD1 aligns across 11 bases. Read data end 3 residues before the CDR3 end; the end is taken from the germline J gene. The germline V gene encodes CDR1 SNHLY and CDR2 FYNNEI. The CDR3 has 16 amino acids. V was clipped by 6 bases and J by 7 bases; unmatched bases: 13.

This clone turned up a few times. The read stops 3 residues short of the end of the CDR3; the missing end is completed from the germline J gene. The V call is TRBV20-1, the J call TRBJ2-1, with TRBD2 identical over 10 bases. J lost 5 bases, V lost 5 bases, and 24 bases had no gene match. The CDR3 totals 20 residues. The germline CDR1 and CDR2 sequences are DFQATT and SNEGSKA (reference sequence). CDR3 amino acids: CSASTWVWRSLAGENNEQFF. CDR3 bases read: TGCAGTGCTTCTACCTGGGTCTGGAGGAGCCTAGCGGGGGAGAACAATGAG.

This clone was observed a handful of times. Sequencing ends 3 residues short of the CDR3 end; the germline J gene provides the rest. The chain is built from TRBV19 and TRBJ2-7, with 7 bases aligning to TRBD1. From germline, CDR1 is LNHDA and CDR2 SQIVND (reference sequence). Germline trimming cut 3 bases from V and 1 base from J; bases unmatched to any gene: 3. CDR3 length equals 14 residues. Partial CDR3 DNA: TGTGCCAGTAGTATGGGCAGGGGGTCCTACGAG. Residues: CASSMGRGSYE. The entire CDR3 sequence reads CASSMGRGSYEQYF.

Only a few counts were recorded for this clone. The read finishes 3 residues shy of the CDR3 end, and the germline J gene is used to complete it. The chain uses TRBV19 and TRBJ1-1; 12 bases are shared with TRBD1. This CDR3 comprises 17 residues. Losses at the gene ends were 0 bases for V and 5 bases for J; bases not matched to a gene: 7. Germline values: CDR1 LNHDA, CDR2 SQIVND (reference sequence). The CDR3 protein is CASSIEGTGGMRTEAFF. The DNA read from the CDR3 is TGTGCCAGTAGTATAGAGGGGACAGGGGGCATGAGGACTGAA.

This clone was counted between two and nine times. Read data end 3 residues before the CDR3 end; the end is taken from the germline J gene. The rearrangement joins TRBV5-1 to TRBJ2-1; D gene ambiguous. Germline V gene data show CDR1 as SGHRS and CDR2 as YFSETQ. The CDR3 spans 14 residues. The V and J ends lost 0 bases and 0 bases respectively, with 4 bases between them. The CDR3 here is CASSLASSYNEQFF. The DNA read from the CDR3 is TGCGCCAGCAGCTTGGCCAGCTCCTACAATGAG.

This clone was counted ten times or more. The DNA ends 3 residues before the CDR3 does, and the rest of the CDR3 is filled in from the germline J gene. V and J are TRBV10-1 and TRBJ1-1; 8 nucleotides match TRBD1. There are 15 residues in the CDR3. The trim removed 11 bases at V and 4 bases at J, leaving 15 bases unmatched. Per germline, CDR1 WNHNN and CDR2 SYGVQD (reference sequence). The CDR3 spells CAEYADPTGATEAFF. CDR3 DNA (partial): TGCGCCGAATACGCTGACCCGACAGGGGCCACTGAA.

This clone has ten or more counts. Read coverage stops 3 residues before the CDR3 terminus; the germline J gene supplies the remainder. The rearrangement joins TRBV19 to TRBJ2-1, with 7 bases that match TRBD1. The V gene end was trimmed by 0 bases and the J gene end by 4 bases; junction bases not matched to a gene: 9. The CDR3 is made up of 17 amino acids. Germline loops: CDR1 LNHDA, CDR2 SQIVND (reference sequence). CDR3 DNA (partial): TGTGCCAGTAGTATAGATTTCGTGACAGGGCCATACAATGAG. Translation: CASSIDFVTGPYNE. The CDR3, in full, reads CASSIDFVTGPYNEQFF.

For this clone: The read halts 3 residues ahead of the CDR3 end, with the missing end drawn from the germline J gene. The chain links TRBV20-1 to TRBJ1-6; D not certain. This CDR3 has 14 residues. V lost 5 bases and J 7 bases, leaving 15 bases between the germline ends. Germline lookup yields CDR1 DFQATT and CDR2 SNEGSKA (reference sequence). The sequenced CDR3 bases are TGCAGTGCTCCCGTTAGCCTGTCAAATTCACCC. Translated: CSAPVSLSNSP. The entire CDR3 sequence reads CSAPVSLSNSPLHF.

This clone occurred many times. The CDR3 DNA, read in part, is TGTGCCAGCTCACCATACGGACAGGGCCACGAG. The encoded protein is CASSPYGQGHE. The whole CDR3 is CASSPYGQGHEQYF. The rearrangement uses TRBV18 and TRBJ2-7, with 8 bases aligning to TRBD1. The CDR3 end falls 3 residues outside the read, so it is completed with the germline J gene. This CDR3 comprises 14 residues. The germline gives CDR1 KGHSH, CDR2 LQKENI. V was pared by 2 bases and J by 5 bases, with 5 bases of the junction left unmatched.

This clone came up many times. The read halts 3 residues ahead of the CDR3 end, with the missing end drawn from the germline J gene. The gene calls are TRBV10-3 and TRBJ1-1; tentatively, D is TRBD1 (5 bases). The CDR3 contains 13 residues. Germline V gene sequence: CDR1 ENHRY, CDR2 SYGVKD. With 4 bases removed from V and 1 base from J, the gap between germline ends came to 7 bases. The part of the CDR3 DNA that was read is TGTGCCATCAGTGTTGACAGGAACACTGAA. Its protein product is CAISVDRNTE. In full, the CDR3 is CAISVDRNTEAFF.

This clone showed up many times. Coverage ceases 3 residues before the CDR3 finishes, and the germline J gene fills in the end. The rearrangement uses TRBV29-1 and TRBJ2-1; 9 positions agree with TRBD2. Germline CDR1 SQVTM, CDR2 ANQGSEA. V lost 7 bases and J lost 3; bases outside the gene matches: 7. The length of the CDR3 is 14 residues. CDR3 loop: CSARAGGGYNEQFF. CDR3 DNA (partial): TGCAGCGCCCGGGCGGGGGGGGGCTACAATGAG.

This clone has only a few counts. The CDR3 is cut off 3 residues early in the read; its end comes from the germline J gene. The chain combines TRBV19 with TRBJ1-2; D perhaps matches TRBD1 (6 bases). The CDR3 is 12 residues long. Germline CDR1 is LNHDA and CDR2 is SQIVND (reference sequence). With 6 bases removed from V and 3 bases from J, the gap between germline ends came to 8 bases. The DNA read from the CDR3 is TGTGCCAGTAGCAGGGGAGACTATGGC. It is translated as CASSRGDYG. The full CDR3 reads CASSRGDYGYTF.

For this clone: The sequence runs out 3 residues before the end of the CDR3; the remainder is reconstructed from the germline J gene. The rearrangement links TRBV20-1 to TRBJ2-3; tentative D call: TRBD2 (5 bases). Per germline, CDR1 DFQATT and CDR2 SNEGSKA (reference sequence). This CDR3 spans 13 amino acids. CDR3 sequence: CSARVPPGWPQYF. CDR3 DNA, as far as it was read: TGCAGTGCTAGAGTCCCCCCGGGGTGGCCG.

This clone was picked up a small number of times. The CDR3 goes on 3 residues after the read ends, and that part is filled in from the germline J gene. This chain connects TRBV29-1 to TRBJ2-1, with 7 bases matching TRBD1. The CDR3 is made up of 16 amino acids. Germline CDR1 SQVTM, CDR2 ANQGSEA. The J segment lost 3 bases and the V segment lost 6 bases, leaving 14 bases of the junction unmatched. CDR3: CSVQAAVGDSYNEQFF. The part of the CDR3 DNA that was read is TGCAGCGTACAGGCCGCAGTAGGGGACAGCTACAATGAG.

This clone was detected many times. The observed sequence ends 3 residues before the CDR3 terminus, with the missing tail filled in from the germline J gene. The genes are TRBV7-8 and TRBJ2-3; D is ambiguous. With 7 bases removed from V and 4 bases from J, the gap between germline ends came to 18 bases. CDR1 SGHVS and CDR2 FQNEAQ come from the germline V gene. The CDR3 runs to 15 residues. The CDR3 DNA, read in part, is TGTGCCAGCAAATTTATCTTATTCTCCGCAGATACG. Amino acids: CASKFILFSADT. The CDR3 as a whole reads CASKFILFSADTQYF.